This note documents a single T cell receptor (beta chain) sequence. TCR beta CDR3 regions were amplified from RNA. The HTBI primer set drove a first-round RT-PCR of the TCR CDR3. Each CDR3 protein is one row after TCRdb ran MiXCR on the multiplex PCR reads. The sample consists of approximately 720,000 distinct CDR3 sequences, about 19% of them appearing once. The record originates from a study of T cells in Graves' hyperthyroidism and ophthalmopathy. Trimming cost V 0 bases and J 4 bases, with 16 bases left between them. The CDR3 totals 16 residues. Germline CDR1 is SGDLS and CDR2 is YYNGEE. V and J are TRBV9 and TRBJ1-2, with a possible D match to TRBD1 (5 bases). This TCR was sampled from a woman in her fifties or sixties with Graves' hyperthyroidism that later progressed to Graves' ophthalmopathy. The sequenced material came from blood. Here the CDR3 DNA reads TGTGCCAGCAGCGTAGAGCCGGAAGGGGTCCCCTATGGCTACACCTTC. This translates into CASSVEPEGVPYGYTF.